This TCR beta chain is from a study of PD-1 blockade in classical Hodgkin lymphoma (dated by TCRdb to about 2020). Context from the whole study: Nivolumab dosing was 3 mg/kg intravenously every 2 weeks, continuing until either disease progression or unacceptable toxicity. The study used CyTOF and TCR beta sequencing to define a peripheral blood immune signature of response to PD-1 blockade in classical Hodgkin lymphoma.

The time point label corresponds to: cycle 1 day 1 (C1D1), immediately before nivolumab initiation. Every trial patient had relapsed following autologous stem cell transplantation, and prior brentuximab vedotin exposure was what differed among cohorts A, B and C. A total of under 70 patients with relapsed/refractory classical Hodgkin lymphoma made up the trial cohort, and each patient's best overall response was complete response, partial response or progressive disease. Single-agent nivolumab was administered to trial patients in the multi-cohort phase II CheckMate 205 trial. Best overall response was determined by an independent review committee according to the 2007 International Working Group response criteria. Trial PBMCs were obtained immediately prior to nivolumab initiation (C1D1) and on therapy at cycle 2 day 1 and cycle 4 day 1. Peripheral blood was collected in 8 mL Vacutainer Cell Preparation Tubes, from which PBMCs were isolated by centrifugation and then cryopreserved.

Study-wide findings and limitations: Baseline diversity similar to that of newly diagnosed patients was observed in trial patients achieving complete response, whereas significantly lower diversity was observed in partial responders and progressors. The study covered only a single clinical trial cohort, and the causes of the repertoire differences, possibly disease activity or prior therapy, were still not defined. A significant rise by C4D1 was seen in CD4+ but not CD8+ TCR diversity (p=0.0027 vs p=0.16), with the rise being most apparent in complete responders (p=0.02). Patients starting nivolumab less than 1 year after ASCT had lower diversity and were excluded from later analyses to avoid confounding by immune reconstitution. Baseline TCR diversity was reported to be lower in newly diagnosed patients than in healthy donors, and even lower in relapsed/refractory patients.

CDR1 is given as MNHEY and CDR2 as SMNVEV, both from the germline V gene (reference sequence). Cut back by 3 bases and 6 bases, the V and J ends lie 24 bases apart. Reading from cysteine to phenylalanine, the CDR3 counts 18 amino acids. CDR3 DNA is the only sequence kept; it has 54 bases, read in frame from the first base. In regard to this clone: This clone's antigen is unknown. There are no base qualities to consult, and no much larger clone falls within one base.

Genomic DNA was isolated using the Qiagen DNeasy kit from unsorted PBMCs as well as from negatively selected CD4+ and CD8+ fractions. Using primers that anneal to V and J segments, immunoSEQ multiplex PCR amplified the TCR beta CDR3 regions. A synthetic immune receptor repertoire was used to minimize amplification bias, and any remaining bias was removed computationally after sequencing. In the source study's methods: Custom Python scripts were used to quantify repertoire diversity as the Shannon entropy index. Unsorted, CD4+ and CD8+ repertoires were analyzed separately, except for combined analyses in which CD4+ and CD8+ sequences were merged in silico. Clonal expansion was defined as a frequency increase of at least 2-fold after treatment compared with C1D1, and clones undetected at baseline were assigned a pseudocount of 0.5. Clones with 0 or 1 copy at C1D1 were defined as singleton clones, while clones with 2 or more copies were defined as non-singleton clones. By matching protein sequences in sorted samples from the same patient, clones expanded in unsorted samples were annotated as CD4+, CD8+ or unknown. Wilcoxon tests on paired samples were used to test diversity changes from C1D1 to C4D1. In its TCRdb copy, this immuneACCESS table keeps in-frame sequences only and misses some clones. Where compared with another copy, unresolved V genes explain less than half of these, and the others have no known cause. D and trimming were read from the DNA, whereas the V and J calls and clone size are those reported in that table. This sample holds some 63,000 clones; roughly nine tenths were observed only once. The top ten clonotypes cover 9.7% of the sample.

Source: peripheral blood mononuclear cells (PBMCs), taken at baseline. The receptor comes from a human donor with classical Hodgkin lymphoma. The chain employs TRBV27 and TRBJ1-5; TRBD1 is a possible D gene, resting on 6 matching bases. The bases read TGTGCCAGCAGTTTGACGGGGGCATGGGTGGGTCGGGGTCAGCCCCAGCATTTT. Its translation reads: CASSLTGAWVGRGQPQHF.